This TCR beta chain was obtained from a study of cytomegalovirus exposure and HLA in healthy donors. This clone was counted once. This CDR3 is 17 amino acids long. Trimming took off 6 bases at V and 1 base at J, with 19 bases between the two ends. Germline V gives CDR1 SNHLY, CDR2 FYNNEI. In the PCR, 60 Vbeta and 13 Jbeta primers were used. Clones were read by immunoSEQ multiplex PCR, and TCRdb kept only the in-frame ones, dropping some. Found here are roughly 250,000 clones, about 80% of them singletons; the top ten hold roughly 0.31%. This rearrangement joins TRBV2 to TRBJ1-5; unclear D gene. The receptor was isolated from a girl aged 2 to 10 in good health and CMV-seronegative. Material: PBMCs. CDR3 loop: CASRLGYGFDSNQPQHF. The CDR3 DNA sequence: TGTGCCAGCAGACTAGGGTATGGTTTTGACAGCAATCAGCCCCAGCATTTT.